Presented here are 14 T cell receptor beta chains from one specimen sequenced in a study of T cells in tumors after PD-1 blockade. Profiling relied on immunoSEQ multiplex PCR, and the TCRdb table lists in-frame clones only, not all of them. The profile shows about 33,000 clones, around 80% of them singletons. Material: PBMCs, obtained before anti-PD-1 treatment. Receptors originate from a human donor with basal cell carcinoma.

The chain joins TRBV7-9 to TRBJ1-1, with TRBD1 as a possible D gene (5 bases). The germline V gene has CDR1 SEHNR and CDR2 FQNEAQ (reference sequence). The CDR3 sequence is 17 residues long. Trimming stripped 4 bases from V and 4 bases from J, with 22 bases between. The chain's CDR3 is CASSYPGVGGGGTEAFF. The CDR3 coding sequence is TGTGCCAGCAGCTACCCCGGGGTTGGCGGGGGGGGCACTGAAGCTTTCTTT.

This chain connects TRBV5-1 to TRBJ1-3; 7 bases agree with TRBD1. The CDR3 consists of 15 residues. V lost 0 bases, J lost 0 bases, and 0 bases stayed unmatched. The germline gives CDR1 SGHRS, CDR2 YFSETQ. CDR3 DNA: TGCGCCAGCAGCTTGGGGACAGGCTCTGGAAACACCATATATTTT. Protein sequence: CASSLGTGSGNTIYF.

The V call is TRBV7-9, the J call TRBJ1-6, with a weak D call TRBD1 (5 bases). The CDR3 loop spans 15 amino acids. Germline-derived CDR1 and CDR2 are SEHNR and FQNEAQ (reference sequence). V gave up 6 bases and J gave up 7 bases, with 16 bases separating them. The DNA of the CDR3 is TGTGCCAGCAGGCTAGCGGGGGTCGACAATTCACCCCTCCACTTT. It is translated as CASRLAGVDNSPLHF.

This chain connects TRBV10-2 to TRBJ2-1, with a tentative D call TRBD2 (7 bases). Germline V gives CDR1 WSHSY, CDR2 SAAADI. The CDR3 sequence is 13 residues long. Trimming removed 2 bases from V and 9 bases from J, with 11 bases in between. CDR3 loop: CASSENREGEQFF. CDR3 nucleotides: TGCGCCAGCAGTGAGAACAGGGAGGGTGAGCAGTTCTTC.

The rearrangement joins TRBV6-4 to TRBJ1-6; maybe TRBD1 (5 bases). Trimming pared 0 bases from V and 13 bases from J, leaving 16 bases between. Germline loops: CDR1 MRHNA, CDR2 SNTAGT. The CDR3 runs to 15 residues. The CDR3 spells CASSDSADTRSPLHF. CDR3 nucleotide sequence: TGTGCCAGCAGTGACTCGGCGGACACCAGGTCGCCCCTCCACTTT.

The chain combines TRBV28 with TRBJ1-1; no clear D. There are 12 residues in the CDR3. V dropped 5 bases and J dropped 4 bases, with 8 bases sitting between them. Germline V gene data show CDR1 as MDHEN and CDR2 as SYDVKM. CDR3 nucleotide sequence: TGTGCCAGCAGTACCTGGCCCACTGAAGCTTTCTTT. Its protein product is CASSTWPTEAFF.

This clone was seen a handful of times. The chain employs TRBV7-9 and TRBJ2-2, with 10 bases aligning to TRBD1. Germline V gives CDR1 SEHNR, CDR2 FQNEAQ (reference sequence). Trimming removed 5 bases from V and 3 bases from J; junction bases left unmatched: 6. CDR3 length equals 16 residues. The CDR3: CASSPWTGGDTGELFF. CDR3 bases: TGTGCCAGCAGCCCTTGGACAGGGGGAGACACCGGGGAGCTGTTTTTT. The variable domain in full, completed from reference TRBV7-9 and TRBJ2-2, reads DTGVSQNPRHKITKRGQNVTFRCDPISEHNRLYWYRQTLGQGPEFLTYFQNEAQLEKSRLLSDRFSAERPKGSFSTLEIQRTEQGDSAMYLCASSPWTGGDTGELFFGEGSRLTVL.

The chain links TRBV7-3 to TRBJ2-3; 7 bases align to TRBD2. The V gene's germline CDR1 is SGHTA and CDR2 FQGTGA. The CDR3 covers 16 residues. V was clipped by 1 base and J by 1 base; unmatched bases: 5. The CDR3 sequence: CASSLMSLAGTDTQYF. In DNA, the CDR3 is TGTGCCAGCAGCTTAATGTCGCTAGCGGGCACAGATACGCAGTATTTT.

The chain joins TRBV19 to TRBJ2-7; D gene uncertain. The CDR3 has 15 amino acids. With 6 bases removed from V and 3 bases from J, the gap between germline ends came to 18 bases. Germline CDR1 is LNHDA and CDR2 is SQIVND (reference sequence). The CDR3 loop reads CASSVAALGNYEQYF. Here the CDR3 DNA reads TGTGCCAGTAGCGTTGCGGCGCTGGGGAACTACGAGCAGTACTTC.

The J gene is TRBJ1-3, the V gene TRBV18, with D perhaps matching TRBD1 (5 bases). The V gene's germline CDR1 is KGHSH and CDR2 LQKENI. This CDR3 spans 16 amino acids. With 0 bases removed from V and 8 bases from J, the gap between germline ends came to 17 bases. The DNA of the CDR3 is TGTGCCAGCTCACCACCCGGGACCCAGAGGCGGGACACCATATATTTT. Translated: CASSPPGTQRRDTIYF.

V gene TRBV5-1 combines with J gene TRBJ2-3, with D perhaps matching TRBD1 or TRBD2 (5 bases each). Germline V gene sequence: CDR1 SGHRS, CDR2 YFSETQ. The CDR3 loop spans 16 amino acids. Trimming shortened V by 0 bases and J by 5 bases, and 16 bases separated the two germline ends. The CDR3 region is CASSLAGVYRGDTQYF. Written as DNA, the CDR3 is TGCGCCAGCAGCTTGGCCGGGGTGTATAGGGGAGATACGCAGTATTTT.

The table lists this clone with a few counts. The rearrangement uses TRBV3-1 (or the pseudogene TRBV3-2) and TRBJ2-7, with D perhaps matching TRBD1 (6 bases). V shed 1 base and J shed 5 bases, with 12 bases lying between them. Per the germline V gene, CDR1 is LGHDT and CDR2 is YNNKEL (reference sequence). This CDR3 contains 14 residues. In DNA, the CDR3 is TGTGCCAGCAGCCAAGTTCAACAGGGCCACGAGCAGTACTTC. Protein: CASSQVQQGHEQYF.

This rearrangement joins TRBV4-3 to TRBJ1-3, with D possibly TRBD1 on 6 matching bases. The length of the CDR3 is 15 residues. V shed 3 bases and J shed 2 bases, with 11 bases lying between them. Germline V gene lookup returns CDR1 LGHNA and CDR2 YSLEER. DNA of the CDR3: TGCGCCAGCAGCCACGCCAGGGGTGCTGGAAACACCATATATTTT. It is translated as CASSHARGAGNTIYF.

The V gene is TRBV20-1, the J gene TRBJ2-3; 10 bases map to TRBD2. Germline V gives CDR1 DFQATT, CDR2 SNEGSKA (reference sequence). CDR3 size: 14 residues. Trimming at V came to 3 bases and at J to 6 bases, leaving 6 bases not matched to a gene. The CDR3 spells CSASKRGGGDTQYF. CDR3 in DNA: TGCAGTGCTAGTAAGCGGGGGGGCGGTGATACGCAGTATTTT.